One sample yielded the 24 T cell receptor beta chains listed below, sequenced in a study of beta chain features in type 1 diabetes. Study findings and constraints: Shorter TCRB CDR3s, moderately but significantly so, marked every one of the four CD4+ subsets in Type 1 diabetes patients.

The study reverse transcribed the entire isolated RNA, so it sequenced expressed TCRB transcripts. Sequencing used immunoSEQ multiplex PCR; TCRdb keeps in-frame clones, though not all of them. The sample has roughly 150,000 clones, under 9.5% seen once. For these TCRs, the target antigens are not known. The specimen sequenced was central memory CD4+ T cells from blood. Source of these receptors: a man aged 18 to 30 with type 1 diabetes.

Only a few counts were recorded for this clone. The chain is built from TRBV4-2 and TRBJ2-7; 7 bases fit TRBD1. CDR3 length equals 14 residues. V shed 5 bases, J shed 0 bases, and the junction held 4 bases outside the gene matches. CDR1 and CDR2 (germline): LGHNA, YNFKEQ. The DNA for the CDR3 is TGTGCCAGCAGCTTGGGACAGCGCTCCTACGAGCAGTACTTC. Its translation: CASSLGQRSYEQYF.

The rearrangement joins TRBV19 to TRBJ2-2; 7 bases match TRBD1. Per the germline V gene, CDR1 is LNHDA and CDR2 is SQIVND (reference sequence). Trimming cost V 5 bases and J 3 bases; bases outside gene matches: 9. CDR3 length equals 16 residues. Written as DNA, the CDR3 is TGTGCCAGTAGTTTTAAGTCGGGACAGTACACCGGGGAGCTGTTTTTT. It translates to CASSFKSGQYTGELFF.

This clone was seen only a few times. The chain carries TRBV27 and TRBJ1-2, with unresolved D. There are 13 residues in the CDR3. In germline, CDR1 is MNHEY, CDR2 SMNVEV (reference sequence). Trimming took off 2 bases at V and 2 bases at J, with 6 bases between the two ends. The CDR3 spells CASSLDGNYGYTF. DNA of the CDR3: TGTGCCAGCAGTTTAGACGGGAACTATGGCTACACCTTC.

The table lists this clone with many counts. The chain carries TRBV28 and TRBJ2-3; a possible D gene is TRBD1 (7 bases). The CDR3 sequence is 15 residues long. Per the germline V gene, CDR1 is MDHEN and CDR2 is SYDVKM. V was pared by 4 bases and J by 4 bases, with 15 bases between. The CDR3 DNA sequence: TGTGCCAGCAGTTACAGGGGAGGCGGGTCAGATACGCAGTATTTT. Translated, it gives CASSYRGGGSDTQYF.

V and J are TRBV15 and TRBJ1-4; 7 nucleotides line up with TRBD1. This CDR3 region has 17 residues. CDR1 and CDR2 (germline): LNHNV, YYDKDF (reference sequence). With 4 bases clipped from V and 3 bases from J, the junction kept 11 bases outside the gene matches. The CDR3 DNA follows: TGTGCCACCAGCACCCGACTCACCGGGACAGCTAATGAAAAACTGTTTTTT. This translates into CATSTRLTGTANEKLFF.

A few counts support this clone. J is TRBJ2-7 and V is TRBV28; D is ambiguous. CDR3 length: 16 residues. V shed 6 bases and J shed 0 bases, with 18 bases lying between them. Germline loops: CDR1 MDHEN, CDR2 SYDVKM. The CDR3 region is CASRSRKSLLSYEQYF. The CDR3 coding sequence is TGTGCCAGCAGATCCCGGAAGTCACTACTCTCCTACGAGCAGTACTTC.

This clone was observed a few times. The chain has TRBV30 and TRBJ2-3; no clear D gene. Trimming took 0 bases from V and 4 from J, leaving 5 bases between them. This CDR3 spans 12 amino acids. CDR1 and CDR2 (germline): GTSNPN, SVGIG (reference sequence). The CDR3 here is CAWSVFSDTQYF. The DNA of the CDR3 is TGTGCCTGGAGTGTATTCTCAGATACGCAGTATTTT.

CDR3 DNA sequence: TGCGCCAGCAGTAGAAGCGGGGGGGCCGATACGCAGTATTTT. Translation gives CASSRSGGADTQYF. The chain uses TRBV5-1 and TRBJ2-3; 10 positions agree with TRBD2. The germline CDR1 and CDR2 sequences are SGHRS and YFSETQ. This CDR3 comprises 14 residues. V was clipped by 5 bases and J by 6 bases; unmatched bases: 6. Full variable domain (rest looked up from reference TRBV5-1 and TRBJ2-3): KAGVTQTPRYLIKTRGQQVTLSCSPISGHRSVSWYQQTPGQGLQFLFEYFSETQRNKGNFPGRFSGRQFSNSRSEMNVSTLELGDSALYLCASSRSGGADTQYFGPGTRLTVL.

This clone was observed a few times. The rearrangement joins TRBV2 to TRBJ2-1, with TRBD2 matching over 15 bases. V lost 7 bases to trimming and J lost 10 bases; unmatched junction nucleotides: 8. CDR1 SNHLY and CDR2 FYNNEI come from the germline V gene. The CDR3 is 15 amino acids. This chain's CDR3 is CASTWTSGRAGEQFF. CDR3 in DNA: TGTGCCAGCACCTGGACTAGCGGGAGGGCCGGGGAGCAGTTCTTC.

The V and J genes are TRBV5-6 and TRBJ2-6; 7 positions agree with TRBD1. This CDR3 spans 18 amino acids. Germline loops: CDR1 SGHDT, CDR2 YYEEEE. V was clipped by 4 bases and J by 1 base; unmatched bases: 11. CDR3 in amino acids: CASSGTSGQKSGANVLTF. The CDR3 DNA is TGTGCCAGCAGCGGGACCTCGGGACAGAAATCTGGGGCCAACGTCCTGACTTTC.

The gene calls are TRBV5-4 and TRBJ2-1, with a weak D call TRBD2 (6 bases). Trimming removed 5 bases from V and 0 bases from J, with 15 bases in between. Germline CDR1 reads SGHNT; CDR2 reads YYREEE (reference sequence). This CDR3 is built from 16 residues. This chain's CDR3 is CASRFSGTPSYNEQFF. The CDR3 DNA reads as TGTGCCAGCAGGTTTAGCGGAACTCCCTCCTACAATGAGCAGTTCTTC. The variable domain in full, with the rest retrieved from reference TRBV5-4 and TRBJ2-1, is ETGVTQSPTHLIKTRGQQVTLRCSSQSGHNTVSWYQQALGQGPQFIFQYYREEENGRGNFPPRFSGLQFPNYSSELNVNALELDDSALYLCASRFSGTPSYNEQFFGPGTRLTVL.

This clone was seen only a few times. The chain combines TRBV5-1 with TRBJ2-7, with 14 positions matching TRBD2. Trimming took 2 bases from V and 6 from J; bases not matched to a gene: 7. This CDR3 contains 16 residues. Germline-derived CDR1 and CDR2 are SGHRS and YFSETQ. The CDR3 DNA follows: TGCGCCAGCAGCTTTGCCGGGACTAGCGGGAGTTCCGAGCAGTACTTC. Translated: CASSFAGTSGSSEQYF.

The table lists this clone with a few counts. The chain employs TRBV2 and TRBJ1-6; 9 bases match TRBD1. Losses at the gene ends were 8 bases for V and 7 bases for J; bases not matched to a gene: 9. The CDR3 runs to 15 residues. Germline V lookup: CDR1 SNHLY, CDR2 FYNNEI. The CDR3: CASRTRQGGNSPLHF. The DNA of the CDR3 is TGTGCCAGCCGGACCAGACAGGGGGGGAATTCACCCCTCCACTTT.

The genes are TRBV4-1 and TRBJ2-2; weak D call: TRBD2 (7 bases). V was shortened by 6 bases and J by 7 bases, with 18 bases between the two germline ends. Germline CDR1 and CDR2: MGHRA and YSYEKL. The length of the CDR3 is 15 residues. The CDR3 loop reads CASSAEGGLGGELFF. CDR3 nucleotides: TGCGCCAGCAGTGCGGAGGGGGGGCTTGGCGGGGAGCTGTTTTTT.

This clone was picked up a small number of times. The identical CDR3 is also encoded by other nucleotide sequences in the sample. The gene calls are TRBV28 and TRBJ2-7, with 7 bases aligning to TRBD2. Germline V lookup: CDR1 MDHEN, CDR2 SYDVKM. The CDR3 sequence is 15 residues long. Trimming at V came to 4 bases and at J to 0 bases, leaving 6 bases not matched to a gene. CDR3 nucleotides: TGTGCCAGCAGTTCTAGCGGTATTTCCTCCTACGAGCAGTACTTC. Translation: CASSSSGISSYEQYF.

The sample holds many counts of this clone. The chain links TRBV29-1 to TRBJ2-7; 7 nucleotides align to TRBD1. The CDR3 is made up of 13 amino acids. Germline CDR1 reads SQVTM; CDR2 reads ANQGSEA. With 6 bases clipped from V and 6 bases from J, the junction kept 11 bases outside the gene matches. CDR3 coding DNA: TGCAGCGTCGGGGACAGTTCCCTGACCGAGCAGTACTTC. Translated: CSVGDSSLTEQYF.

The rearrangement links TRBV9 to TRBJ2-2, with 7 bases aligning to TRBD2. The V gene end was trimmed by 0 bases and the J gene end by 6 bases; junction bases not matched to a gene: 5. Germline CDR1 reads SGDLS; CDR2 reads YYNGEE. This CDR3 has 15 amino acids. For the CDR3, the DNA is TGTGCCAGCAGCGTAGCCGGGGGGTGGCCCGGGGAGCTGTTTTTT. Its translation is CASSVAGGWPGELFF.

This clone has just a few counts. The genes are TRBV25-1 and TRBJ2-5; 11 bases match TRBD2. TRBJ2-7 explains the end of the DNA better; the J call may be wrong. This CDR3 region has 14 residues. CDR1 and CDR2 from the germline V gene are MGHDK and SYGVNS. CDR3 protein: CASRATSGTYEQYF. The CDR3 bases are TGTGCCAGCAGGGCGACTAGCGGGACCTACGAGCAGTACTTC.

The V gene is TRBV28, the J gene TRBJ1-2; TRBD1 aligns across 11 bases. The CDR3 covers 15 residues. CDR1 is MDHEN, CDR2 SYDVKM, per germline. V trimming: 3 bases; J trimming: 4 bases; junction bases outside the gene matches: 4. The CDR3 spells CASSLSGQGGYGYTF. The CDR3 DNA is TGTGCCAGCAGTTTGTCGGGACAGGGGGGCTATGGCTACACCTTC.

The J gene is TRBJ2-4, the V gene TRBV10-3, with D tentatively TRBD2 (5 bases). Between the trimmed V and J ends, which lost 2 bases and 10 bases, there was a span of 15 bases. Germline V gene lookup returns CDR1 ENHRY and CDR2 SYGVKD. The CDR3 runs 14 residues. The CDR3 loop reads CAISEKLVGDIQYF. The CDR3 bases are TGTGCCATCAGTGAGAAGCTAGTGGGAGATATTCAGTACTTC.

In its sample, this clone was seen a few times. The CDR3 DNA sequence: TGCGCCAGCAGCTTGATCGGGGGCTCCTACGAGCAGTACTTC. This codes for CASSLIGGSYEQYF. V is TRBV5-1 and J is TRBJ2-7, with a possible D match to TRBD2 (6 bases). Trimming took off 1 base at V and 0 bases at J, with 8 bases between the two ends. The CDR3 contains 14 residues. CDR1 and CDR2 from the germline V gene are SGHRS and YFSETQ. The whole variable domain, filled in from reference TRBV5-1 and TRBJ2-7, reads KAGVTQTPRYLIKTRGQQVTLSCSPISGHRSVSWYQQTPGQGLQFLFEYFSETQRNKGNFPGRFSGRQFSNSRSEMNVSTLELGDSALYLCASSLIGGSYEQYFGPGTRLTVT.

This clone was recorded a few times. The chain employs TRBV21-1 and TRBJ2-7; the table assigns TRBD1, which was not confirmed against the DNA. TRBV21-1 corresponds to a pseudogene. The length of the CDR3 is 15 residues. The CDR3 loop is CASSKAARGCYEQYF. DNA of the CDR3: TGTGCCAGCAGCAAAGCGGCCAGGGGGTGCTACGAGCAGTACTTC.

This clone turned up a few times. Within the sample, other DNA sequences also encode this same CDR3. The rearrangement links TRBV27 to TRBJ2-2, with D possibly TRBD2 on 6 matching bases. The V end lost 7 bases, the J end lost 2 bases, and 11 bases lay between the germline ends. CDR3 size: 14 residues. Looked up from germline, CDR1 is MNHEY and CDR2 is SMNVEV (reference sequence). This chain's CDR3 is CASKEGLNTGELFF. CDR3 in DNA: TGTGCCAGCAAGGAGGGGCTCAACACCGGGGAGCTGTTTTTT.

A few counts support this clone. The chain links TRBV18 to TRBJ1-1, with a possible D match to TRBD1 (5 bases). This CDR3 has 14 residues. Germline V gene sequence: CDR1 KGHSH, CDR2 LQKENI. V lost 5 bases to trimming and J lost 4 bases, with 14 bases between them. As DNA, the CDR3 is TGTGCCAGCTCAAATAACGGGGGGAGCACTGAAGCTTTCTTT. This translates into CASSNNGGSTEAFF.